This T cell receptor beta chain stems from a study of blood T cell repertoires in COVID-19 (dated by TCRdb to 2020 to 2022). General notes on the study: Samples from collaborators originated in the United States, Italy and Spain and spanned both the acute and convalescent phases of COVID-19. The prospective study material was composed of cDNA or gDNA derived from T cells, B-cell-depleted T cells, or PBMCs. Where available, HLA class I and class II types were obtained from metadata supplied by the sample provider rather than from assay-based typing. Nearly every sample came with metadata listing a de-identified subject ID, COVID-19 status, age in years and sex. Samples came from the ongoing ImmuneRACE study (first 160 participants) plus 1,254 subjects from 6 global collaborators. Deeply sampled blood TCRbeta repertoires from subjects exposed to, actively infected with, or recovered from COVID-19 were included in the dataset. The repertoires were released in a freely available public database meant as a resource for research on the immune response to SARS-CoV-2.

For this clone: The target of this receptor is not known. No base-level quality is on record; no much larger clone is a single base apart.

What the authors observed across the whole study: The amount of clinical and demographic metadata varied by source and participant and was provided uncurated.

After removal of 2 bases from V and 7 bases from J, the junction retains 13 bases not matched to a gene. CDR1 and CDR2 are read off the germline V gene as LGHNT and FRNRAP. The CDR3 sequence holds 18 residues, the cysteine and phenylalanine included. Solely the CDR3 DNA is kept, with 54 bases framed from the first base. TCRbeta CDR3 regions were amplified from genomic DNA using the immunoSEQ Assay, a bias-controlled multiplex PCR. In the original analysis: Nucleated cell counts per sample were estimated from amplification of reference gene primers within the assay. To quantify the absolute abundance of each unique TCRbeta CDR3 rearrangement, sequence reads were collapsed and filtered. For each sample, productive Simpson clonality was calculated as the square root of Simpson's diversity index across productive rearrangements. TCRdb re-hosts the immuneACCESS table, in-frame sequences only. Its copies lack some clones; in the studies checked, an unresolved V gene accounts for under half of them, and the cause for the rest is not known. The DNA was the basis for D and trimming; V, J and clone size are from that table. This sample holds approximately 260,000 clones; around 90% were observed only once. The ten top clones hold approximately 7.5% of the sample.

A second Seattle source provided samples from volunteer blood donors who had recovered from COVID-19. Whole blood was collected in K2EDTA tubes by collaborating institutions according to the institutions' own protocols. For TCRbeta analysis, collaborators shipped samples as frozen whole blood, isolated PBMCs, or DNA extracted from either of those sample types. The specimen sequenced was peripheral blood. The sequence joins TRBV12-5 to TRBJ2-1, and 11 bases in between align with TRBD2. The TCR originated in a man aged 55 to 70 who had recovered from COVID-19. At the DNA level, the sequence is TGTGCTAGTGGTTTGTACGGGGTAGCGGGGGGGCTCAGGAATGAGCAGTTCTTC. It codes for CASGLYGVAGGLRNEQFF.